These 30 T cell receptor beta chains originate from one sample sequenced in a study of metastatic and nonmetastatic thyroid tumors. TCRdb re-called the PCR reads through MiXCR. Of about 93,000 clones in the sample, approximately 12% were seen once. All patients reached thyroid surgery having received no treatment beforehand. The sample was blood. The receptor source for this set is a female donor with papillary thyroid cancer or a benign thyroid nodule (not recorded which). Some clones in this sample may be carry-over from other donors' samples.

This clone came up many times. The V call is TRBV10-3, the J call TRBJ1-2; 12 nucleotides agree with TRBD1. This CDR3 is 14 amino acids long. Unmatched junction bases numbered 6, after V lost 7 bases and J lost 6 bases. CDR1 ENHRY and CDR2 SYGVKD come from the germline V gene. CDR3 in DNA: TGTGCCATCACCGGGACAGGGGGCGCGGATGGCTACACCTTC. It specifies CAITGTGGADGYTF.

The table lists this clone with many counts. The chain uses TRBV12-3 or TRBV12-4 and TRBJ2-1; 9 bases match TRBD1. The trim removed 5 bases at V and 7 bases at J, leaving 9 bases unmatched. The CDR3 extends over 15 amino acids. The chain's CDR3 is CASSPGTGRGNEQFF. In DNA, the CDR3 is TGTGCCAGCAGTCCGGGGACAGGGAGGGGGAATGAGCAGTTCTTC.

This clone was seen ten or more times. The chain links TRBV7-2 to TRBJ2-2, with D unclear. The V and J ends lost 2 bases and 1 base respectively, with 8 bases between them. The CDR3 runs 15 residues. Germline values: CDR1 SGHTA, CDR2 FQGNSA. The CDR3 nucleotides are TGTGCCAGCAGCTTAAACTCAATGAACACCGGGGAGCTGTTTTTT. Translation gives CASSLNSMNTGELFF.

This clone was observed many times. The rearrangement links TRBV28 to TRBJ2-7; 9 bases map to TRBD1. The CDR3 totals 18 residues. Germline trimming cut 7 bases from V and 3 bases from J; bases unmatched to any gene: 19. Germline-derived CDR1 and CDR2 are MDHEN and SYDVKM. The chain's CDR3 is CASMGNRGLEGGGYEQYF. In DNA, the CDR3 is TGTGCCAGCATGGGGAACAGGGGGCTAGAGGGAGGAGGCTACGAGCAGTACTTC.

This clone was recorded many times. This chain joins TRBV28 and TRBJ1-2; no clear D gene. Trimming left V 2 bases short and J 5 bases short, with 15 bases between. The germline V gene has CDR1 MDHEN and CDR2 SYDVKM. The CDR3 runs 15 residues. This chain's CDR3 is CASSLRGYSFYGYTF. CDR3 coding DNA: TGTGCCAGCAGTTTAAGAGGGTATAGTTTTTATGGCTACACCTTC.

This clone is a singleton in its sample. A much larger clone differs by one base, so this may be a read error. The chain joins TRBV7-8 to TRBJ2-5; TRBD2 aligns across 8 bases. Germline V lookup: CDR1 SGHVS, CDR2 FQNEAQ. CDR3 length: 15 residues. The chain's CDR3 is CASSNKLAAQESQYF. The DNA of the CDR3 is TGTGCCAGCAGCAACAAACTAGCGGCTCAAGAGAGCCAGTACTTC. Based on the CDR3 plus reference TRBV7-8 and TRBJ2-5, the full variable domain is GAGVSQSPRYKVAKRGQDVALRCDPISGHVSLFWYQQALGQGPEFLTYFQNEAQLDKSGLPSDRFFAERPEGSVSTLKIQRTQQEDSAVYLCASSNKLAAQESQYFGPGTRLLVL.

This clone occurred many times. A read error may produce the germline difference seen at one junction end. The chain uses TRBV18 and TRBJ2-7; D is perhaps TRBD1 (6 bases). Germline CDR1 is KGHSH and CDR2 is LQKENI. The CDR3 consists of 14 residues. CDR3 protein: CASTPEITGPEQYF. The CDR3, as DNA: TGTGCCAGCACACCAGAGATAACAGGGCCCGAGCAGTACTTC.

This clone was counted many times. The chain recombines TRBV4-3 with TRBJ2-1; 11 bases are shared with TRBD2. The ends lost 8 bases at V and 5 bases at J; junction bases unmatched: 8. The CDR3 runs 15 residues. Germline V lookup: CDR1 LGHNA, CDR2 YSLEER. CDR3: CASRPGTSGHNEQFF. CDR3 bases: TGCGCCAGCCGCCCGGGGACTAGCGGACACAATGAGCAGTTCTTC.

The gene calls are TRBV11-2 and TRBJ2-7; D gene ambiguous. The CDR3 totals 17 residues. Trimming took 3 bases from V and 3 from J, leaving 21 bases between them. Germline CDR1 is SGHAT and CDR2 is FQNNGV. The CDR3 region is CASSLGVRVLGNYEQYF. The CDR3 DNA sequence: TGTGCCAGCAGCTTGGGCGTTCGAGTGCTGGGGAACTACGAGCAGTACTTC.

In its sample, this clone was seen many times. Relative to the germline gene, one junction end is altered; a read error may explain this. The J gene is TRBJ2-3, the V gene TRBV18; D uncertain. There are 15 residues in the CDR3. In germline, CDR1 is KGHSH, CDR2 LQKENI. The CDR3 spells CASSPGRESTNTQYF. For the CDR3, the DNA is TGTGCCAGCTCACCGGGCAGAGAGTCCACAAATACGCAGTATTTT.

The chain employs TRBV2 and TRBJ1-1; no reliable D call. This CDR3 spans 16 amino acids. Per the germline V gene, CDR1 is SNHLY and CDR2 is FYNNEI. Trimming removed 4 bases from V and 4 bases from J, with 19 bases in between. The CDR3 nucleotides read TGTGCCAGCAGTGTGTGGAGGTGGCTTGTGTCCACTGAAGCTTTCTTT. This gives the protein CASSVWRWLVSTEAFF. Together with reference TRBV2 and TRBJ1-1, the CDR3 gives the full variable domain: EPEVTQTPSHQVTQMGQEVILRCVPISNHLYFYWYRQILGQKVEFLVSFYNNEISEKSEIFDDQFSVERPDGSNFTLKIRSTKLEDSAMYFCASSVWRWLVSTEAFFGQGTRLTVV.

This clone was counted at least ten times. V is TRBV30 and J is TRBJ1-4; 8 positions agree with TRBD1. The germline V gene encodes CDR1 GTSNPN and CDR2 SVGIG (reference sequence). The CDR3 spans 17 residues. Trimming cost V 0 bases and J 14 bases; bases outside gene matches: 20. The CDR3 nucleotides read TGTGCCTGGAGTGTAGGTGTTTTTGGACAGGGCCTGAATTGGCTGTTTTTT. This encodes CAWSVGVFGQGLNWLFF.

This clone has a count of ten or more. V gene TRBV7-2 combines with J gene TRBJ1-2; possibly TRBD1 for D (5 bases). Trimming removed 1 base from V and 3 bases from J, with 9 bases in between. CDR1 and CDR2 (germline): SGHTA, FQGNSA. This CDR3 comprises 14 residues. The CDR3 spells CASSLVWGHYGYTF. The CDR3 bases are TGTGCCAGCAGCTTAGTGTGGGGACACTATGGCTACACCTTC.

This clone was picked up many times. This chain uses TRBV5-5 with TRBJ2-1; 8 bases agree with TRBD2. CDR1 and CDR2 (germline): SGHKS, YYEKEE (reference sequence). V was clipped by 4 bases and J by 7 bases; unmatched bases: 13. The CDR3 runs to 16 residues. CDR3 amino acids: CASSPLSGLGVNEQFF. DNA of the CDR3: TGTGCCAGCAGCCCATTATCGGGACTAGGGGTTAATGAGCAGTTCTTC.

This sequence joins TRBV6-1 and TRBJ1-2; 8 bases agree with TRBD1. The junction had 8 bases not matched to a gene; V was cut back by 5 bases and J by 3 bases. Germline values: CDR1 MNHNS, CDR2 SASEGT. The CDR3 spans 15 residues. The CDR3, as DNA: TGTGCCAGCAGTAGTCCGGGACAGGCATACTATGGCTACACCTTC. This sequence encodes CASSSPGQAYYGYTF.

Many counts were recorded for this clone. Distinct nucleotide sequences in the sample also encode this CDR3. J is TRBJ2-7 and V is TRBV27; either TRBD1 or TRBD2 may fit D (7 bases each). Trimming took 5 bases from V and 2 from J, leaving 13 bases between them. CDR1 is MNHEY and CDR2 is SMNVEV in the germline V gene (reference sequence). This CDR3 region has 14 residues. The CDR3 bases are TGTGCCAGCAGTCCCCAGGGGGGGCCCTACGAGCAGTACTTC. Translation gives CASSPQGGPYEQYF.

This clone was detected ten times or more. J is TRBJ1-2 and V is TRBV6-1, with D tentatively TRBD1 (6 bases). Germline assignment: CDR1 MNHNS and CDR2 SASEGT. Trimming took 6 bases from V and 4 from J, leaving 15 bases between them. This CDR3 spans 14 amino acids. The DNA for the CDR3 is TGTGCCAGCAGCGACGCGTGGACAGCCTATGGCTACACCTTC. Translating it yields CASSDAWTAYGYTF.

This clone was counted only a few times. This may be a read error, as it is one base from a much larger clone. Other nucleotide sequences from this sample produce the same CDR3. The J gene is TRBJ1-4, the V gene TRBV20-1; no clear D gene. From germline, CDR1 is DFQATT and CDR2 SNEGSKA (reference sequence). This CDR3 comprises 13 residues. The CDR3 sequence is CSARARSNEKLFF. As DNA, the CDR3 is TGCAGTGCTAGGGCGCGGTCTAATGAGAAACTGTTTTTT.

This clone has a count of ten or more. The genes are TRBV28 and TRBJ2-3; 11 bases are a match to TRBD2. V dropped 5 bases and J dropped 0; count of bases not matched to a gene: 1. Germline V gives CDR1 MDHEN, CDR2 SYDVKM. The CDR3 sequence is 15 residues long. This CDR3 is CASSVAGGSTDTQYF. The CDR3 DNA reads as TGTGCCAGCAGTGTAGCGGGAGGGAGCACAGATACGCAGTATTTT.

There are many counts of this clone. The chain links TRBV7-6 to TRBJ2-2; no clear D gene. CDR3 length equals 16 residues. Trimming took 4 bases from V and 1 from J, leaving 13 bases between them. Germline-derived CDR1 and CDR2 are SGHVS and FNYEAQ. The chain's CDR3 is CASSSTRPGNTGELFF. In nucleotides, the CDR3 is TGTGCCAGCAGCTCAACAAGGCCGGGGAACACCGGGGAGCTGTTTTTT.

Ten or more counts support this clone. The J gene is TRBJ2-7, the V gene TRBV5-1; D not certain. V lost 3 bases to trimming and J lost 12 bases, with 16 bases between them. This CDR3 is 12 amino acids long. The germline gives CDR1 SGHRS, CDR2 YFSETQ. The CDR3 spells CASSSDGSQRYF. CDR3 nucleotide sequence: TGCGCCAGCAGCTCGGATGGGTCCCAGCGGTACTTC.

This clone was counted at least ten times. The chain employs TRBV6-2 or TRBV6-3 and TRBJ2-1, with 8 bases aligning to TRBD1. Germline CDR1 is MNHEY and CDR2 is SVGEGT. V was clipped by 5 bases and J by 0 bases; unmatched bases: 6. The CDR3 has 16 amino acids. CDR3 bases: TGTGCCAGCAGTAACCCAGGGGGCGGCTCCTACAATGAGCAGTTCTTC. Its translation is CASSNPGGGSYNEQFF.

The chain links TRBV20-1 to TRBJ1-2; 9 nucleotides align to TRBD1. The ends lost 6 bases at V and 5 bases at J; junction bases unmatched: 16. The length of the CDR3 is 16 residues. Germline CDR1 and CDR2: DFQATT and SNEGSKA (reference sequence). This CDR3 reads CSAEGYGQGSSYGYTF. CDR3 sequence (DNA): TGCAGTGCGGAGGGTTACGGACAGGGGAGTAGTTATGGCTACACCTTC.

The table lists this clone with many counts. The chain employs TRBV20-1 and TRBJ2-2; D is undetermined. V shed 3 bases and J shed 0 bases, with 5 bases lying between them. In germline, CDR1 is DFQATT, CDR2 SNEGSKA (reference sequence). This CDR3 region has 13 residues. As DNA, the CDR3 is TGCAGTGCTAGCGGGTCGAACACCGGGGAGCTGTTTTTT. Encoded protein: CSASGSNTGELFF.

To note about this clone: A much larger clone is a single base away; this may be a read error. This CDR3 reads CASSKDAYEQYF. The CDR3 DNA follows: TGTGCCAGCAGTAAGGACGCCTACGAGCAGTACTTC. V and J are TRBV13 and TRBJ2-7; D unclear. The CDR3 length is 12 residues. CDR1 and CDR2 (germline): PRHDT, FYEKMQ (reference sequence). The V end lost 6 bases, the J end lost 2 bases, and 8 bases lay between the germline ends.

The sample holds many counts of this clone. The CDR3 DNA reads as TGTGCCAGCAGCTTAGGGACTAGCGGGATGGCCGGGGAGCTGTTTTTT. This encodes CASSLGTSGMAGELFF. The chain joins TRBV11-2 to TRBJ2-2, with 12 bases fitting TRBD2. Germline CDR1 is SGHAT and CDR2 is FQNNGV. The trim removed 1 base at V and 6 bases at J, leaving 3 bases unmatched. The CDR3 covers 16 residues.

The chain uses TRBV6-6 and TRBJ2-5; 9 bases fit TRBD2. Germline values: CDR1 MNHNY, CDR2 SVGAGI (reference sequence). CDR3 length equals 17 residues. With V trimmed by 0 bases and J by 2 bases, 7 bases remained unmatched. The CDR3 bases are TGTGCCAGCAGTTACTCGATTCCTAGCGGGGCTCAAGAGACCCAGTACTTC. As protein: CASSYSIPSGAQETQYF.

This clone was found a few times. A single base separates this from a much larger clone, so it may be a read error. The same CDR3 also results from other DNA sequences found in this sample. V usage is TRBV20-1 and J usage is TRBJ2-5, with TRBD2 as a possible D gene (6 bases). This CDR3 comprises 15 residues. Germline V gene sequence: CDR1 DFQATT, CDR2 SNEGSKA (reference sequence). The CDR3 spells CSARSSSQLRETQYF. CDR3 sequence (DNA): TGCAGTGCTAGATCAAGCAGCCAGCTCCGGGAGACACAGTACTTC.

This clone was detected a few times. Its ends do not fully match the called genes, so a read error is possible. The chain links TRBV18 to TRBJ2-4, with D hard to call. Germline V gene sequence: CDR1 KGHSH, CDR2 LQKENI. This CDR3 comprises 14 residues. This CDR3 is CTSSPLDSTGPQYF. In nucleotides, the CDR3 is TGTACCAGCTCACCCCTTGACTCCACCGGTCCCCAGTACTTC.

This clone was observed at least ten times. The rearrangement joins TRBV20-1 to TRBJ1-1; D call uncertain. Germline CDR1 DFQATT, CDR2 SNEGSKA (reference sequence). V was cut by 3 bases and J by 1 base, with 15 bases left in between. There are 15 residues in the CDR3. The CDR3 spells CSARILRLTNTEAFF. CDR3 bases: TGCAGTGCTAGGATATTGAGACTCACGAACACTGAAGCTTTCTTT.